A selection of T cell receptor beta chains follows, all from one sample in a study of blood T cell repertoires in COVID-19. The table came from immunoSEQ multiplex PCR; TCRdb's copy has only in-frame clones and leaves some out. The table records around 250,000 clones, more than 80% of them present only once. The sequenced sample consisted of PBMCs or T cells enriched from blood (not recorded which). Source of these receptors: a man aged 50 to 60 who had been exposed to COVID-19. Each CDR3 is given with its conserved first and last residue. The D gene is left open where the match is weak. Part of the rows lack a size; the others show once, few, many or a class for expanded clones.

clone_size j_call d_call v_call cdr3_nt cdr3_aa
NA TRBJ1-4 NA TRBV29-1 TGCGGAGGACTGCTTAATGAAAAACTGTTTTTT CGGLLNEKLFF
NA TRBJ1-1 NA TRBV5-1 TGCGCCAGCAGCTTCGGGCCCCCAGGGGAAGCTTTCTTT CASSFGPPGEAFF
NA TRBJ2-7 TRBD1 TRBV29-1 TGCAGCATAGGGACAGGGGGTTACGAGCAGTACTTC CSIGTGGYEQYF
NA TRBJ1-1 TRBD1 TRBV12-3/TRBV12-4 TGTGCCAGCAGCGACAGGGTCGTAGCTTTCTTT CASSDRVVAFF
NA TRBJ2-2 TRBD1 TRBV5-1 TGCGCCAGCAGCTTGGTAGGGGGCCAAAACACCGGGGAGCTGTTTTTT CASSLVGGQNTGELFF
NA TRBJ1-4 NA TRBV10-3 TGTGCCATCAGCCCTTTTAATGAAAAACTGTTTTTT CAISPFNEKLFF
once TRBJ1-2 NA TRBV2 TGTGCCAGCAGTGAATCCCTATATGGCTACACCTTC CASSESLYGYTF
NA TRBJ2-6 NA TRBV15 TGTGCCACCAGCAGCGACGACAGCTCTGGGGCCAACGTCCTGACTTTC CATSSDDSSGANVLTF
NA TRBJ1-6 TRBD1 TRBV11-2 TGTGCCAGCAGCCGCGGTGACAGGGTTAATTCACCCCTCCACTTT CASSRGDRVNSPLHF
NA TRBJ1-4 NA TRBV29-1 TGCAGCGTTGAGGACCCGGGACAACCCTCCTTT CSVEDPGQPSF
NA TRBJ1-3 NA TRBV9 TGTGCCAGCAGCGGTCAGGGTACGGGTGGAAACACCATATATTTT CASSGQGTGGNTIYF
NA TRBJ2-2 NA TRBV4-2 TGTGCCAGCAGCCAAGAGATTGTCGGGTCCGGGGAGCTGTTTTTT CASSQEIVGSGELFF
NA TRBJ1-5 TRBD1 TRBV24-1 TGTGCCACCAGTGCCCAGACAGGGGATCAGCCCCAGCATTTT CATSAQTGDQPQHF
NA TRBJ1-2 NA TRBV15 TGTGCCACCAGCAGAGGTTTAGGACAACGGCTGGATGGCTACACCTTC CATSRGLGQRLDGYTF
NA TRBJ2-3 TRBD1 TRBV7-3 TGTGCCAGCAGCTCCCGACAGGGGTCGGGAGATACGCAGTATTTT CASSSRQGSGDTQYF
once TRBJ1-1 NA TRBV12-3/TRBV12-4 TGTGCCAGCAGTTTACGCCAGTGGGAAGCTTTCTTT CASSLRQWEAFF
NA TRBJ1-1 NA TRBV3-1/TRBV3-2 TGTGCCAGCAGCCCCCAATCAGGAGGCCTGAACACTGAAGCTTTCTTT CASSPQSGGLNTEAFF
NA TRBJ2-1 TRBD2 TRBV27 TGTGCCAGCAGTCCGATAAGGACTAGCGGGAGCGTCTATGAGCAGTTCTTC CASSPIRTSGSVYEQFF
NA TRBJ2-3 TRBD2 TRBV5-1 TGCGCCAGCAGCTTAGCGGGAGGCGGAGATACGCAGTATTTT CASSLAGGGDTQYF
NA TRBJ1-4 TRBD1 TRBV5-6 TGTGCCAGCAGCTTGGTGGGACAGAGAATTACTAATGAAAAACTGTTTTTT CASSLVGQRITNEKLFF
NA TRBJ1-5 NA TRBV5-6 TGTGCCAGCAGCTTAGGAGGGGATCAGCCCCAGCATTTT CASSLGGDQPQHF
NA TRBJ1-1 NA TRBV2 TGTGCCAGCAGTGCGGACAGCATGAACACTGAAGCTTTCTTT CASSADSMNTEAFF
NA TRBJ2-1 TRBD1 TRBV19 TGTGCCAGTATGAGCCGGGACAGACACTACAATGAGCAGTTCTTC CASMSRDRHYNEQFF
NA TRBJ1-2 NA TRBV15 TGTGCCACCAGCAGAGATAGGCAGGACTATGGCTACACCTTC CATSRDRQDYGYTF
NA TRBJ2-3 TRBD2 TRBV9 TGTGCCAGCAGCGCCTCTAGCGGCTTCGACACAGATACGCAGTATTTT CASSASSGFDTDTQYF
NA TRBJ2-2 TRBD2 TRBV6-2/TRBV6-3 TGTGCCAGCAGCCCCTGGAGAGCGGGGGGGCCCGGGGAGCTGTTTTTT CASSPWRAGGPGELFF
NA TRBJ2-2 NA TRBV5-1 TGCGCCAGCAGCCCGAGCCCCTCGCTCACGAACACCGGGGAGCTGTTTTTT CASSPSPSLTNTGELFF
NA TRBJ1-2 NA TRBV28 TGTGCCAGCAGTTTATCGCAGAACTATGGCTACACCTTC CASSLSQNYGYTF
NA TRBJ1-5 TRBD1 TRBV28 TGTGCCAGCAGTCCCCCGGGGGCAGGGGGTCAGCCCCAGCATTTT CASSPPGAGGQPQHF
few TRBJ1-6 TRBD1 TRBV13 TGTGCCAGCAGCTTAGGAGTATACAGGGGGAATTCACCCCTCCACTTT CASSLGVYRGNSPLHF
NA TRBJ2-1 NA TRBV5-8 TGTGCCAGCAGCTTGTTTGAGAACAATGAGCAGTTCTTC CASSLFENNEQFF
NA TRBJ2-3 TRBD1 TRBV5-4 TGTGCCAGCAGCTTGGACAGGGGAATTGTCACAACGCAGTATTTT CASSLDRGIVTTQYF
once TRBJ1-1 NA TRBV5-1 TGCGCCAGCAGCTTGGCCTCGGGAACTGAAGCTTTCTTT CASSLASGTEAFF
NA TRBJ1-2 NA TRBV2 TGTGCCAGCAGGCAGGGCTATGGCTACACCTTC CASRQGYGYTF
NA TRBJ1-1 NA TRBV19 TGTGCCAGTAGCAGGGGCTATATGAACACTGAAGCTTTCTTT CASSRGYMNTEAFF
once TRBJ2-7 TRBD1 TRBV5-1 TGCGCCAGCGCACGGGGACAGGTCTCCTACGAGCAGTACTTC CASARGQVSYEQYF
NA TRBJ2-2 TRBD1 TRBV29-1 TGCAGCGTTGAAAGACAGGGGGCTAACACCGGGGAGCTGTTTTTT CSVERQGANTGELFF
NA TRBJ2-6 NA TRBV3-1/TRBV3-2 TGTGCCAGCAGCCAAGAGCCGACAGGCCCCCTCTCTGGGGCCAACGTCCTGACTTTC CASSQEPTGPLSGANVLTF
NA TRBJ1-6 TRBD1 TRBV9 TGTGCCAGCAGCGTAGGGACAGGGGGCAGTAATTCACCCCTCCACTTT CASSVGTGGSNSPLHF
NA TRBJ2-1 TRBD2 TRBV10-1 TGCGCCAGCAGTGAGTCGGGAGGGCCCGGCAATGAGCAGTTCTTC CASSESGGPGNEQFF
NA TRBJ1-2 NA TRBV11-2 TGTGCCAGCAGCCCACAGGAGAACTATGGCTACACCTTC CASSPQENYGYTF
once TRBJ2-3 NA TRBV7-9 TGTGCCAGCAGCTTTGGTTCGGGCACAGATACGCAGTATTTT CASSFGSGTDTQYF
NA TRBJ1-2 NA TRBV4-2 TGTGCCAGCAGCCAAGATCAGGACAGCCGCCTGTACTATGGCTACACCTTC CASSQDQDSRLYYGYTF
NA TRBJ2-5 TRBD2 TRBV7-8 TGTGCCAGCAGGTTCCTACGGGGGGGCGAGGAGACCCAGTACTTC CASRFLRGGEETQYF
once TRBJ1-1 TRBD1 TRBV4-2 TGTGCCAGCAGCCCGCTGGGACAGGGTAGGAAAACTGAAGCTTTCTTT CASSPLGQGRKTEAFF
few TRBJ1-3 TRBD1 TRBV11-2 TGTGCCAGCAGTTCCCCGGTCGGGACAGGGTTAAACACCATATATTTT CASSSPVGTGLNTIYF
once TRBJ1-1 TRBD1 TRBV13 TGTGCCAGCAGCCTGGGACAGGCGAACACTGAAGCTTTCTTT CASSLGQANTEAFF
NA TRBJ1-5 NA TRBV15 TGTGCCACCAGCATGATACGGGATCAGCCCCAGCATTTT CATSMIRDQPQHF
NA TRBJ1-2 TRBD1 TRBV29-1 TGCAGCTCGGCCCCGGGACAGGGGGCGCTGAACTATGGCTACACCTTC CSSAPGQGALNYGYTF
NA TRBJ2-5 NA TRBV2 TGTGCCAGCAACAGGGTAGGAGAGACCCAGTACTTC CASNRVGETQYF
NA TRBJ2-3 NA TRBV7-9 TGTGCCAGCAGCTCGTCAGGGGTGGATACGCAGTATTTT CASSSSGVDTQYF
NA TRBJ1-1 TRBD1 TRBV27 TGTGCCAGCAGCCTCGGGACAGTGAACACTGAAGCTTTCTTT CASSLGTVNTEAFF
NA TRBJ1-5 NA TRBV30 TGTGCCTGGAGTGAGACCCCACAGCGGCAGCCCCAGCATTTT CAWSETPQRQPQHF